What follows are 31 T cell receptor beta chains derived from one specimen sequenced in a study of cytomegalovirus exposure and HLA in healthy donors. Use of 60 Vbeta and 13 Jbeta primers characterized the PCR. The protocol was immunoSEQ multiplex PCR, while the TCRdb copy is restricted to in-frame clones and leaves out a portion. This sample's clone table lists approximately 120,000 clones. Input material: PBMCs. The receptors were gathered from a woman in her sixties or seventies in good health and CMV-seronegative.

V is TRBV6-5 and J is TRBJ1-2, with TRBD1 identical over 7 bases. The CDR3 length is 12 residues. CDR1 MNHEY and CDR2 SVGAGI come from the germline V gene. V lost 6 bases to trimming and J lost 8 bases; unmatched junction nucleotides: 6. CDR3: CASRLGTVGYTF. CDR3 coding DNA: TGTGCCAGCAGACTCGGGACAGTGGGCTACACCTTC.

The chain carries TRBV2 and TRBJ2-3, with TRBD2 matching 8 bases. V was clipped by 1 base and J by 2 bases; unmatched bases: 8. This CDR3 region has 17 residues. CDR1 SNHLY and CDR2 FYNNEI come from the germline V gene. In DNA, the CDR3 is TGTGCCAGCAGTGAAGTTCCCCAGCGGGGGATCACAGATACGCAGTATTTT. Its translation is CASSEVPQRGITDTQYF.

The chain recombines TRBV5-1 with TRBJ2-7; tentatively, D is TRBD2 (5 bases). The CDR3 runs to 16 residues. The germline CDR1 and CDR2 sequences are SGHRS and YFSETQ. Trimming shortened V by 0 bases and J by 7 bases, and 20 bases separated the two germline ends. In DNA form, the CDR3 reads TGCGCCAGCAGCTTGGAACTGGGAAGGACTCCTCGAGAGCAGTACTTC. It is translated as CASSLELGRTPREQYF.

Here the CDR3 reads CASSLDWGTRGQPQHF. The CDR3 region has the DNA TGCGCCAGCAGCTTGGATTGGGGCACCCGGGGGCAGCCCCAGCATTTT. The chain joins TRBV5-1 to TRBJ1-5; possible D gene TRBD1, 5 bases. CDR1 and CDR2 from the germline V gene are SGHRS and YFSETQ. The V gene lost 0 bases and the J gene lost 7 bases, with 17 bases spanning the gap. The CDR3 is made up of 16 amino acids. Based on the CDR3 plus reference TRBV5-1 and TRBJ1-5, the full variable domain is KAGVTQTPRYLIKTRGQQVTLSCSPISGHRSVSWYQQTPGQGLQFLFEYFSETQRNKGNFPGRFSGRQFSNSRSEMNVSTLELGDSALYLCASSLDWGTRGQPQHFGDGTRLSIL.

The rearrangement joins TRBV15 to TRBJ1-1; no definite D call. This CDR3 is 17 amino acids long. V lost 0 bases and J 4 bases, leaving 18 bases between the germline ends. Germline CDR1 is LNHNV and CDR2 is YYDKDF (reference sequence). The CDR3 loop is CATSRDQRIASGTEAFF. The CDR3 DNA sequence: TGTGCCACCAGCAGAGATCAGAGGATAGCGTCGGGCACTGAAGCTTTCTTT.

The V gene is TRBV10-3, the J gene TRBJ2-1, with 11 bases matching TRBD2. The CDR3 runs 17 residues. Germline values: CDR1 ENHRY, CDR2 SYGVKD. J lost 7 bases, V lost 3 bases, and 11 bases had no gene match. The CDR3 DNA reads as TGTGCCATCAGTGAATCCTTAGCGGGAGGGCCGAGTAATGAGCAGTTCTTC. This translates into CAISESLAGGPSNEQFF.

This chain joins TRBV6-1 and TRBJ2-3; a weak D match, TRBD2 (5 bases). The CDR3 sequence is 16 residues long. Trimming removed 4 bases from V and 2 bases from J, with 16 bases in between. Per the germline V gene, CDR1 is MNHNS and CDR2 is SASEGT. The CDR3 nucleotides read TGTGCCAGCAGTGTCTCGAGTAGGGAGTACACAGATACGCAGTATTTT. This gives the protein CASSVSSREYTDTQYF.

The V gene is TRBV9, the J gene TRBJ1-3, with TRBD1 as a possible D gene (5 bases). V was clipped by 3 bases and J by 4 bases, with 17 bases between them. The CDR3 totals 16 residues. From germline, CDR1 is SGDLS and CDR2 YYNGEE. The CDR3 DNA reads as TGTGCCAGCAGCGCCACCTTCAGGGTGTCCGGAAACACCATATATTTT. It codes for CASSATFRVSGNTIYF.

J is TRBJ1-1 and V is TRBV6-5, with D possibly TRBD1 on 5 matching bases. V was clipped by 0 bases and J by 7 bases, with 18 bases between them. The CDR3 sequence is 16 residues long. CDR1 is MNHEY, CDR2 SVGAGI, per germline. This chain's CDR3 is CASSYSAGPLNLEAFF. CDR3 bases: TGTGCCAGCAGTTACTCCGCAGGGCCCCTGAACCTTGAAGCTTTCTTT.

The chain combines TRBV6-4 with TRBJ1-5; TRBD1 matches 10 bases. CDR3 length: 15 residues. V was pared by 5 bases and J by 2 bases, with 3 bases of the junction left unmatched. CDR1 is MRHNA, CDR2 SNTAGT, per germline. The CDR3 sequence: CASSPGTGGNQPQHF. For the CDR3, the DNA is TGTGCCAGCAGTCCCGGGACAGGGGGCAATCAGCCCCAGCATTTT.

The rearrangement links TRBV18 to TRBJ1-1; perhaps TRBD1 as D (5 bases). CDR1 and CDR2 (germline): KGHSH, LQKENI. This CDR3 is 14 amino acids long. V gave up 3 bases and J gave up 2 bases, with 10 bases separating them. This CDR3 is CASSPTGPNTEAFF. CDR3 bases: TGTGCCAGCTCACCCACAGGCCCTAACACTGAAGCTTTCTTT.

In nucleotides, the CDR3 is TGTGCCTGCTATCGGTCCTCTGGGGCCAACGTCCTGACTTTC. The encoded protein is CACYRSSGANVLTF. The chain is built from TRBV30 and TRBJ2-6; no firm D call. With 6 bases removed from V and 0 bases from J, the gap between germline ends came to 9 bases. Per germline, CDR1 GTSNPN and CDR2 SVGIG (reference sequence). This CDR3 spans 14 amino acids.

This chain joins TRBV6-4 and TRBJ2-6; D is possibly TRBD2 (5 bases). The germline gives CDR1 MRHNA, CDR2 SNTAGT. V was cut by 4 bases and J by 0 bases, with 13 bases left in between. The CDR3 has 17 amino acids. The CDR3 nucleotides are TGTGCCAGCAGTGGCAACGGACTGGCCTCTGGGGCCAACGTCCTGACTTTC. Its protein is CASSGNGLASGANVLTF.

The chain carries TRBV28 and TRBJ2-4; D remains unclear. Germline values: CDR1 MDHEN, CDR2 SYDVKM. Trimming stripped 4 bases from V and 0 bases from J, with 13 bases between. CDR3 length: 16 amino acids. CDR3 sequence: CASSSAGTLAKNIQYF. In DNA, the CDR3 is TGTGCCAGCAGTTCTGCAGGCACACTAGCCAAAAACATTCAGTACTTC. The variable domain in full, completed from reference TRBV28 and TRBJ2-4, reads DVKVTQSSRYLVKRTGEKVFLECVQDMDHENMFWYRQDPGLGLRLIYFSYDVKMKEKGDIPEGYSVSREKKERFSLILESASTNQTSMYLCASSSAGTLAKNIQYFGAGTRLSVL.

This rearrangement joins TRBV6-5 to TRBJ2-5, with a weak D call TRBD1 (6 bases). The closer fit of TRBJ2-7 to the DNA end suggests the J call may be wrong. CDR1 MNHEY and CDR2 SVGAGI come from the germline V gene. This CDR3 comprises 16 residues. The CDR3 DNA sequence: TGTGCCAGCAGTTACTCCCACGACAGGAGCACCTACGAGCAGTACTTC. This translates into CASSYSHDRSTYEQYF.

V usage is TRBV5-1 and J usage is TRBJ2-7, with 7 bases matching TRBD2. The V and J ends lost 7 bases and 0 bases, in that order; junction bases with no gene match: 4. Germline CDR1 SGHRS, CDR2 YFSETQ. The CDR3 totals 13 residues. The CDR3 loop is CASGRAYSYEQYF. The CDR3 region has the DNA TGCGCCAGCGGGAGGGCCTACTCCTACGAGCAGTACTTC. The variable domain in full, with the rest retrieved from reference TRBV5-1 and TRBJ2-7, is KAGVTQTPRYLIKTRGQQVTLSCSPISGHRSVSWYQQTPGQGLQFLFEYFSETQRNKGNFPGRFSGRQFSNSRSEMNVSTLELGDSALYLCASGRAYSYEQYFGPGTRLTVT.

The V and J genes are TRBV5-1 and TRBJ1-5; D perhaps matches TRBD1 (6 bases). This CDR3 contains 14 residues. Germline V gene lookup returns CDR1 SGHRS and CDR2 YFSETQ. The V end was cut by 0 bases, the J end by 5 bases, with 9 bases between. CDR3 bases: TGCGCCAGCAGCTTGGGATCAGGGGATCAGCCCCAGCATTTT. It codes for CASSLGSGDQPQHF.

CDR3 sequence: CASSTNPGQGSSHGELFF. CDR3 DNA sequence: TGTGCCAGCAGCACAAACCCGGGACAGGGATCCAGTCACGGGGAGCTGTTTTTT. The V and J genes are TRBV9 and TRBJ2-2, with 9 bases matching TRBD1. V lost 4 bases, J lost 7 bases, and 17 bases stayed unmatched. This CDR3 contains 18 residues. Germline values: CDR1 SGDLS, CDR2 YYNGEE.

The rearrangement uses TRBV2 and TRBJ2-2, with a weak D call TRBD1 (6 bases). Per the germline V gene, CDR1 is SNHLY and CDR2 is FYNNEI. The length of the CDR3 is 17 residues. Trimming left V 1 base short and J 2 bases short, with 14 bases between. The CDR3 coding sequence is TGTGCCAGCAGTGAAGATCTTTCCGGGACAAACACCGGGGAGCTGTTTTTT. This encodes CASSEDLSGTNTGELFF.

The chain employs TRBV7-8 and TRBJ1-5; 9 bases match TRBD1. The V gene end was trimmed by 8 bases and the J gene end by 4 bases; junction bases not matched to a gene: 12. There are 16 residues in the CDR3. Per germline, CDR1 SGHVS and CDR2 FQNEAQ. This chain's CDR3 is CASEPYRGTGNQPQHF. CDR3 nucleotides: TGTGCCAGCGAGCCCTATAGGGGGACAGGGAATCAGCCCCAGCATTTT. Full variable domain (missing parts from reference TRBV7-8 and TRBJ1-5): GAGVSQSPRYKVAKRGQDVALRCDPISGHVSLFWYQQALGQGPEFLTYFQNEAQLDKSGLPSDRFFAERPEGSVSTLKIQRTQQEDSAVYLCASEPYRGTGNQPQHFGDGTRLSIL.

This chain uses TRBV14 with TRBJ1-3; D remains unclear. The CDR3 runs 12 residues. The germline V gene has CDR1 SGHDN and CDR2 FVKESK. The ends were cut back, 4 bases at V and 4 bases at J, with 5 bases in the middle. CDR3 DNA sequence: TGTGCCAGCAGCCCTTTCGGAAACACCATATATTTT. It specifies CASSPFGNTIYF.

This sequence joins TRBV6-5 and TRBJ2-5, with TRBD2 matching over 7 bases. The CDR3 totals 14 residues. With V trimmed by 9 bases and J by 0 bases, 7 bases remained unmatched. CDR1 and CDR2 (germline): MNHEY, SVGAGI. DNA of the CDR3: TGTGCCAGGACTGAGCGGGACCACCAAGAGACCCAGTACTTC. It yields the protein CARTERDHQETQYF.

The V gene is TRBV5-1, the J gene TRBJ1-1, with 9 bases lining up with TRBD1. Losses at the gene ends were 0 bases for V and 1 base for J; bases not matched to a gene: 7. Germline V lookup: CDR1 SGHRS, CDR2 YFSETQ. The CDR3 spans 17 residues. The CDR3 bases are TGCGCCAGCAGCTTGGGGGACAGGGTTACTGGGAACACTGAAGCTTTCTTT. As protein: CASSLGDRVTGNTEAFF.

The genes are TRBV7-9 and TRBJ2-3; no reliable D call. The CDR3 runs to 14 residues. V lost 5 bases and J 4 bases, leaving 13 bases between the germline ends. Germline V gene sequence: CDR1 SEHNR, CDR2 FQNEAQ (reference sequence). The CDR3 DNA follows: TGTGCCAGCAGCCTGCCCGAGGAACCAGATACGCAGTATTTT. It is translated as CASSLPEEPDTQYF. Full variable domain (outside the CDR3, taken from reference TRBV7-9 and TRBJ2-3): DTGVSQNPRHKITKRGQNVTFRCDPISEHNRLYWYRQTLGQGPEFLTYFQNEAQLEKSRLLSDRFSAERPKGSFSTLEIQRTEQGDSAMYLCASSLPEEPDTQYFGPGTRLTVL.

The chain employs TRBV7-9 and TRBJ2-5; TRBD2 matches 7 bases. Trimming at V came to 1 base and at J to 5 bases, leaving 4 bases not matched to a gene. The CDR3 length is 14 residues. CDR1 and CDR2 (germline): SEHNR, FQNEAQ (reference sequence). The CDR3 bases are TGTGCCAGCAGCTTAGTGACGGGAGGTGAGACCCAGTACTTC. This codes for CASSLVTGGETQYF.

The chain combines TRBV30 with TRBJ1-5, with TRBD1 identical over 9 bases. The CDR3 contains 20 residues. The V segment lost 2 bases and the J segment 0 bases; nucleotides outside the gene matches: 17. Per the germline V gene, CDR1 is GTSNPN and CDR2 is SVGIG (reference sequence). The CDR3 nucleotides read TGTGCCTGGAGTTTGGCCCCCGGGACAGGGAAGACGGATAGCAATCAGCCCCAGCATTTT. It codes for CAWSLAPGTGKTDSNQPQHF.

The rearrangement links TRBV5-4 to TRBJ1-2, with 9 bases aligning to TRBD1. Germline CDR1 and CDR2: SGHNT and YYREEE (reference sequence). The CDR3 is 17 amino acids. V trimming: 2 bases; J trimming: 6 bases; junction bases outside the gene matches: 14. The CDR3 nucleotides are TGTGCCAGCAGCTTAAACCTTCATCCGGGACAGGGTGATGGCTACACCTTC. Translated, it gives CASSLNLHPGQGDGYTF.

The chain joins TRBV7-9 to TRBJ2-1; 9 bases line up with TRBD1. The CDR3 runs to 14 residues. Germline V gene data show CDR1 as SEHNR and CDR2 as FQNEAQ (reference sequence). V shed 5 bases, J shed 10 bases, and the junction held 9 bases outside the gene matches. The chain's CDR3 is CASSPRDRVVEQFF. The CDR3 nucleotides are TGTGCCAGCAGCCCCCGGGACAGGGTCGTCGAGCAGTTCTTC.

The chain recombines TRBV9 with TRBJ1-1, with D possibly matching TRBD1 (6 bases). CDR3 length: 15 residues. V was pared by 3 bases and J by 1 base, with 13 bases between. Germline-derived CDR1 and CDR2 are SGDLS and YYNGEE. CDR3 sequence reads: CASSEGGGWNTEAFF. The CDR3 nucleotides are TGTGCCAGCAGCGAGGGGGGGGGATGGAACACTGAAGCTTTCTTT.

The chain joins TRBV7-8 to TRBJ1-5; tentatively, D is TRBD1 (6 bases). Germline V gene data show CDR1 as SGHVS and CDR2 as FQNEAQ. Trimming shortened V by 1 base and J by 5 bases, and 15 bases separated the two germline ends. This CDR3 has 16 amino acids. As DNA, the CDR3 is TGTGCCAGCAGCTTAGGTACGACAGGTGGGGATCAGCCCCAGCATTTT. Translated: CASSLGTTGGDQPQHF.

This chain connects TRBV6-5 to TRBJ1-3; 9 bases are a match to TRBD1. V dropped 0 bases and J dropped 4; count of bases not matched to a gene: 4. The CDR3 covers 16 residues. CDR1 is MNHEY, CDR2 SVGAGI, per germline. The CDR3 DNA is TGTGCCAGCAGTTACTCAGGGACAGGGTACGGAAACACCATATATTTT. As protein: CASSYSGTGYGNTIYF.